These 30 T cell receptor beta chains were all obtained from the same sample, sequenced in a study of CD8 T cells in Susac syndrome. cDNA came from roughly 0.53 to 1 ug RNA primed by random hexamers. TCRdb called the immunoSEQ multiplex PCR reads again in MiXCR, with one record for every CDR3 protein. This table holds 84,000 or so distinct CDR3 sequences, 85% to 95% found once. Material: CD8+ T cells from PBMCs. The receptors were sampled from a human donor with Susac syndrome.

This clonotype has just one count. The rearrangement uses TRBV7-9 and TRBJ2-7; no clear D gene. CDR3 length: 17 residues. Per the germline V gene, CDR1 is SEHNR and CDR2 is FQNEAQ (reference sequence). V was pared by 5 bases and J by 4 bases, with 24 bases between. CDR3 loop: CASSPPPMETSLYEQYF. For the CDR3, the DNA is TGTGCCAGCAGCCCCCCACCCATGGAGACGTCCCTTTACGAGCAGTACTTC.

This chain joins TRBV30 and TRBJ2-1; D might be TRBD1 (6 bases). This CDR3 region has 12 residues. CDR1 and CDR2 (germline): GTSNPN, SVGIG (reference sequence). The CDR3 is CAYRDIYNEQFF. Written as DNA, the CDR3 is TGTGCTTACCGGGACATCTACAATGAGCAGTTCTTC.

The chain employs TRBV5-4 and TRBJ2-7; possible D gene TRBD1, 6 bases. The CDR3 totals 13 residues. Between the trimmed V and J ends, which lost 5 bases and 5 bases, there was a span of 14 bases. Germline V CDR1 and CDR2: SGHNT, YYREEE (reference sequence). The CDR3, as DNA: TGTGCCAGCAGTCCTCTTGCAGGGGACGAGCAGTACTTC. It codes for CASSPLAGDEQYF.

The V and J genes are TRBV29-1 and TRBJ2-1; D call uncertain. Germline assignment: CDR1 SQVTM and CDR2 ANQGSEA. The ends were cut back, 3 bases at V and 9 bases at J, with 12 bases in the middle. The length of the CDR3 is 12 residues. CDR3 in amino acids: CSVDGSGGEQFF. In nucleotides, the CDR3 is TGCAGCGTTGATGGCTCTGGTGGTGAGCAGTTCTTC.

The chain employs TRBV6-5 and TRBJ1-1; TRBD1 aligns across 8 bases. After removal of 6 bases from V and 1 base from J, the junction contained 4 bases not matched to a gene. Germline V gives CDR1 MNHEY, CDR2 SVGAGI. There are 14 residues in the CDR3. The CDR3 is CASRIGQGNTEAFF. CDR3 in DNA: TGTGCCAGCAGGATCGGACAGGGGAACACTGAAGCTTTCTTT.

The rearrangement joins TRBV24-1 to TRBJ2-1; 8 bases map to TRBD1. V shed 3 bases, J shed 6 bases, and the junction held 6 bases outside the gene matches. The CDR3 is made up of 15 amino acids. Germline V gene lookup returns CDR1 KGHDR and CDR2 SFDVKD. In DNA, the CDR3 is TGTGCCACCAGTGATCCATCCGGGACAGGCAATGAGCAGTTCTTC. Translation gives CATSDPSGTGNEQFF.

The chain is built from TRBV7-8 and TRBJ2-1; D assignment may be TRBD1 or TRBD2 (5 bases each). Trimming removed 5 bases at V and 8 bases at J, with 13 bases between. The germline V gene encodes CDR1 SGHVS and CDR2 FQNEAQ. The CDR3 is made up of 13 amino acids. CDR3: CASSLRRGDEQFF. CDR3 sequence (DNA): TGTGCCAGCAGCCTAAGGAGAGGGGATGAGCAGTTCTTC.

The chain recombines TRBV7-9 with TRBJ2-1, with TRBD2 matching over 14 bases. CDR1 and CDR2 from the germline V gene are SEHNR and FQNEAQ (reference sequence). This CDR3 spans 17 amino acids. Trimming at V came to 5 bases and at J to 5 bases, leaving 8 bases not matched to a gene. In DNA, the CDR3 is TGTGCCAGCAGCCTAGGGACTAGCGGGAGCTGGCACAATGAGCAGTTCTTC. It is translated as CASSLGTSGSWHNEQFF.

The J gene is TRBJ2-7, the V gene TRBV29-1; 10 bases match TRBD2. In germline, CDR1 is SQVTM, CDR2 ANQGSEA. This CDR3 has 13 residues. With V trimmed by 7 bases and J by 3 bases, 6 bases remained unmatched. CDR3 in amino acids: CSALLAGSYEQYF. The CDR3 DNA follows: TGCAGCGCTTTACTAGCGGGAAGCTACGAGCAGTACTTC.

This sequence joins TRBV30 and TRBJ1-4; D not certain. The CDR3 is 14 amino acids. V dropped 2 bases and J dropped 5 bases, with 12 bases sitting between them. The germline CDR1 and CDR2 sequences are GTSNPN and SVGIG (reference sequence). This CDR3 reads CAWSWKGRNEKLFF. The CDR3 region has the DNA TGTGCCTGGAGTTGGAAGGGTAGGAATGAAAAACTGTTTTTT.

The rearrangement joins TRBV28 to TRBJ2-3, with D possibly matching TRBD2 (5 bases). Germline assignment: CDR1 MDHEN and CDR2 SYDVKM. The V and J ends lost 5 bases and 2 bases respectively, with 17 bases between them. The CDR3 loop spans 16 amino acids. The chain's CDR3 is CASSPSNGLHTDTQYF. In DNA form, the CDR3 reads TGTGCCAGCAGTCCCTCCAACGGACTGCACACAGATACGCAGTATTTT. The entire variable domain, with the rest obtained from reference TRBV28 and TRBJ2-3, is as follows: DVKVTQSSRYLVKRTGEKVFLECVQDMDHENMFWYRQDPGLGLRLIYFSYDVKMKEKGDIPEGYSVSREKKERFSLILESASTNQTSMYLCASSPSNGLHTDTQYFGPGTRLTVL.

The chain is built from TRBV20-1 and TRBJ2-7; 9 bases line up with TRBD1. Trimming removed 6 bases from V and 0 bases from J; junction bases left unmatched: 9. The CDR3 loop spans 15 amino acids. Germline loops: CDR1 DFQATT, CDR2 SNEGSKA (reference sequence). The CDR3 DNA reads TGCAGTGCCCTACCCCGGGACAGGGACTCCTACGAGCAGTACTTC. Protein sequence: CSALPRDRDSYEQYF.

In its sample, this clonotype was seen once. The V call is TRBV20-1, the J call TRBJ2-3; D might be TRBD1 or TRBD2, each matching 5 bases. CDR3 length: 14 residues. V was cut by 4 bases and J by 4 bases, with 15 bases left in between. The germline CDR1 and CDR2 sequences are DFQATT and SNEGSKA (reference sequence). CDR3 amino acids: CSANIGRGADTQYF. The CDR3, as DNA: TGCAGTGCTAATATTGGACGAGGGGCAGATACGCAGTATTTT.

This clonotype was recorded once. The gene calls are TRBV13 and TRBJ1-3; D not resolved. The ends were cut back, 6 bases at V and 0 bases at J, with 12 bases in the middle. This CDR3 comprises 15 residues. Germline-derived CDR1 and CDR2 are PRHDT and FYEKMQ (reference sequence). CDR3 in amino acids: CASRPDLRSGNTIYF. The DNA for the CDR3 is TGTGCCAGCAGACCAGACCTTCGCTCTGGAAACACCATATATTTT.

The chain couples TRBV6-5 to TRBJ1-2, with no clear D. Germline V lookup: CDR1 MNHEY, CDR2 SVGAGI. V was pared by 0 bases and J by 6 bases, with 8 bases between. This CDR3 is built from 13 residues. CDR3 coding DNA: TGTGCCAGCAGTTACTCGGATGTGGATGGCTACACCTTC. It yields the protein CASSYSDVDGYTF.

V and J are TRBV20-1 and TRBJ2-7, with 13 bases that match TRBD2. V lost 3 bases, J lost 4 bases, and 3 bases stayed unmatched. Germline CDR1 and CDR2: DFQATT and SNEGSKA (reference sequence). This CDR3 has 14 residues. The CDR3, as DNA: TGCAGTGCTAGCGAACTAGCGGGAGGGTACGAGCAGTACTTC. This gives the protein CSASELAGGYEQYF.

V gene TRBV19 combines with J gene TRBJ1-5; D is uncertain. V gave up 4 bases and J gave up 5 bases, with 9 bases separating them. Germline V lookup: CDR1 LNHDA, CDR2 SQIVND (reference sequence). The length of the CDR3 is 13 residues. The CDR3 DNA sequence: TGTGCCAGTAGTAAAGAGGTAGATCAGCCCCAGCATTTT. Protein: CASSKEVDQPQHF.

This chain uses TRBV20-1 with TRBJ2-5; D is ambiguous. CDR3 length: 13 residues. Germline-derived CDR1 and CDR2 are DFQATT and SNEGSKA (reference sequence). V lost 0 bases to trimming and J lost 2 bases, with 7 bases between them. The CDR3 DNA sequence: TGCAGTGCTAGAGATGCAATTCAAGAGACCCAGTACTTC. Residues: CSARDAIQETQYF.

This clonotype is deemed medium-sized (0.01 to 0.1%). The rearrangement joins TRBV7-2 to TRBJ2-5; no reliable D call. CDR1 is SGHTA and CDR2 is FQGNSA in the germline V gene. The CDR3 runs to 13 residues. Trimming removed 3 bases from V and 2 bases from J, with 7 bases in between. CDR3 sequence (DNA): TGTGCCAGCAGCTTCTTTCTTCAAGAGACCCAGTACTTC. Its translation is CASSFFLQETQYF.

The chain recombines TRBV20-1 with TRBJ2-1, with D uncertain. CDR3 length: 15 amino acids. CDR1 is DFQATT and CDR2 is SNEGSKA in the germline V gene (reference sequence). Between the trimmed V and J ends, which lost 2 bases and 0 bases, there was a span of 11 bases. The CDR3 reads CSARIRLNSYNEQFF. Here the CDR3 DNA reads TGCAGTGCTAGAATCCGGTTAAACTCCTACAATGAGCAGTTCTTC.

This chain uses TRBV5-6 with TRBJ2-7; D uncertain. V lost 4 bases, J lost 2 bases, and 10 bases lay in between. Per germline, CDR1 SGHDT and CDR2 YYEEEE. The CDR3 has 13 amino acids. DNA of the CDR3: TGTGCCAGCAGCCTGACACCCACCTACGAGCAGTACTTC. Encoded protein: CASSLTPTYEQYF. Supplemented by reference TRBV5-6 and TRBJ2-7, the full variable domain reads DAGVTQSPTHLIKTRGQQVTLRCSPKSGHDTVSWYQQALGQGPQFIFQYYEEEERQRGNFPDRFSGHQFPNYSSELNVNALLLGDSALYLCASSLTPTYEQYFGPGTRLTVT.

DNA of the CDR3: TGTGCCAGCAGCCAACAGGGAGGGAGAAACATTCAGTACTTC. Its protein is CASSQQGGRNIQYF. The J gene is TRBJ2-4, the V gene TRBV14, with 7 bases lining up with TRBD2. Losses at the gene ends were 2 bases for V and 6 bases for J; bases not matched to a gene: 4. The CDR3 has 14 amino acids. CDR1 is SGHDN and CDR2 is FVKESK in the germline V gene.

The chain links TRBV30 to TRBJ2-5; D may be TRBD2 (5 bases). CDR3 length equals 13 residues. CDR1 is GTSNPN and CDR2 is SVGIG in the germline V gene (reference sequence). Trimming cost V 1 base and J 2 bases, with 8 bases left between them. The CDR3 sequence is CAWSGGSQETQYF. The CDR3 DNA is TGTGCCTGGAGTGGTGGGAGTCAAGAGACCCAGTACTTC.

The V gene is TRBV15, the J gene TRBJ2-5; D not resolved. Trimming stripped 1 base from V and 1 base from J, with 16 bases between. The CDR3 is 17 amino acids. CDR1 LNHNV and CDR2 YYDKDF come from the germline V gene (reference sequence). CDR3 sequence: CATSRVHGQELQETQYF. The CDR3 coding sequence is TGTGCCACCAGCAGAGTACACGGGCAGGAGCTCCAAGAGACCCAGTACTTC.

This chain joins TRBV12-3 or TRBV12-4 and TRBJ2-1, with D uncertain. V gave up 7 bases and J gave up 5 bases, with 6 bases separating them. This CDR3 region has 11 residues. The chain's CDR3 is CASTVNNEQFF. CDR3 nucleotide sequence: TGTGCCAGCACCGTGAACAATGAGCAGTTCTTC.

The chain carries TRBV4-1 and TRBJ2-7; D possibly corresponds to TRBD1 (6 bases). V lost 1 base, J lost 6 bases, and 13 bases lay in between. CDR1 MGHRA and CDR2 YSYEKL come from the germline V gene. CDR3 size: 14 residues. The CDR3 coding sequence is TGCGCCAGCAGCCAAGTCGGGACATTCTCCGAGCAGTACTTC. It yields the protein CASSQVGTFSEQYF.

This chain connects TRBV19 to TRBJ1-1; no firm D call. In germline, CDR1 is LNHDA, CDR2 SQIVND (reference sequence). Between the trimmed V and J ends, which lost 5 bases and 5 bases, there was a span of 12 bases. This CDR3 region has 13 residues. CDR3 region: CASSDGGWTEAFF. The CDR3 DNA is TGTGCCAGTAGTGACGGTGGATGGACTGAAGCTTTCTTT.

This chain links TRBV11-2 with TRBJ2-6, with D unclear. This CDR3 spans 12 amino acids. Germline loops: CDR1 SGHAT, CDR2 FQNNGV. Trimming took 3 bases from V and 3 from J, leaving 0 bases between them. The CDR3 sequence: CASSFGANVLTF. The CDR3, as DNA: TGTGCCAGCAGCTTTGGGGCCAACGTCCTGACTTTC.

V gene TRBV20-1 combines with J gene TRBJ2-3; tentative D call: TRBD2 (5 bases). Germline CDR1 reads DFQATT; CDR2 reads SNEGSKA (reference sequence). The length of the CDR3 is 17 residues. Trimming took off 2 bases at V and 1 base at J, with 19 bases between the two ends. This CDR3 reads CSARNRRWLRGTDTQYF. The CDR3 nucleotides read TGCAGTGCTAGAAACCGAAGATGGCTGAGGGGCACAGATACGCAGTATTTT.

V gene TRBV12-3 or TRBV12-4 combines with J gene TRBJ2-5, with a possible D match to TRBD2 (5 bases). The length of the CDR3 is 14 residues. The germline V and J ends were trimmed by 0 bases and 5 bases, with 10 bases remaining between them. CDR3 nucleotide sequence: TGTGCCAGCAGTTTAGCTGGGAGTTGGGAGACCCAGTACTTC. It is translated as CASSLAGSWETQYF.